The clone carrying this T cell receptor (delta chain) was detected a few times. A much larger clone differs by one base, so this may be a read error. The data are from a study of DNA immune sequencing with unique molecular identifiers. All 8 TRDV and 4 TRDJ genes were targeted in 32-plex amplification of genomic DNA. In about 3 barcoding PCR cycles, molecules received a 12-nucleotide UMI, then adapter PCR followed. TCRdb fed the multiplex PCR reads into CATT to redo clone calling. The data show under 6,000 delta-chain clones, roughly a tenth seen once. V dropped 1 base and J dropped 0 bases, with 26 bases sitting between them. The germline V gene encodes CDR1 GEAIGNYY and CDR2 EKD. CDR3 length: 20 residues.

The sequence derives from a human donor in good health. Source material: gamma-delta T cells enriched from blood buffy coat, or unenriched PBMCs (not recorded which). The J gene is TRDJ1, the V gene TRDV2, with D possibly being TRDD2 (6 bases). The CDR3 DNA reads as TGTGCCTGTGACACGGGGCTCCTACAAAAGGGGTTAACGTACACCGATAAACTCATCTTT. As protein: CACDTGLLQKGLTYTDKLIF.